The 18 T cell receptor beta chains below come from one sample, sequenced in a study of cytomegalovirus exposure and HLA in healthy donors. Here immunoSEQ multiplex PCR was the method, and the copy in TCRdb shows in-frame clones only, minus some. The sample has 110,000 to 150,000 clones, around 93% seen once. Sample: PBMCs. These receptors originate from a man between 18 and 35 years old in good health and CMV-seropositive.

The chain combines TRBV4-1 with TRBJ2-7, with TRBD2 matching over 13 bases. CDR1 MGHRA and CDR2 YSYEKL come from the germline V gene. This CDR3 is 16 amino acids long. The V and J ends lost 3 bases and 6 bases, in that order; junction bases with no gene match: 8. The CDR3 protein is CASSQPGLAGPGEQYF. CDR3 DNA: TGCGCCAGCAGCCAGCCGGGACTAGCGGGACCGGGCGAGCAGTACTTC.

The gene calls are TRBV6-6 and TRBJ1-3, with 9 nucleotides matching TRBD1. V lost 4 bases, J lost 5 bases, and 3 bases stayed unmatched. CDR3 length: 14 amino acids. Germline V gene lookup returns CDR1 MNHNY and CDR2 SVGAGI (reference sequence). CDR3 region: CASSSGQGRNTIYF. CDR3 bases: TGTGCCAGCAGTTCCGGACAGGGGCGAAACACCATATATTTT.

The V gene is TRBV27, the J gene TRBJ1-2, with 7 bases matching TRBD1. Per the germline V gene, CDR1 is MNHEY and CDR2 is SMNVEV (reference sequence). The CDR3 extends over 14 amino acids. Germline trimming cut 6 bases from V and 4 bases from J; bases unmatched to any gene: 8. The CDR3 bases are TGTGCCAGCAGCCAACAGGGGAAGGGCTATGGCTACACCTTC. Encoded protein: CASSQQGKGYGYTF.

The V gene is TRBV7-8, the J gene TRBJ2-2; 12 bases agree with TRBD1. Germline V gene sequence: CDR1 SGHVS, CDR2 FQNEAQ. This CDR3 is built from 17 residues. Germline trimming cut 2 bases from V and 7 bases from J; bases unmatched to any gene: 8. In DNA form, the CDR3 reads TGTGCCAGCAGCTTAACAGGGGGACAGGGGGCAATCGGGGAGCTGTTTTTT. Amino acids: CASSLTGGQGAIGELFF.

J is TRBJ1-2 and V is TRBV28; unclear D gene. The CDR3 contains 12 residues. V was cut by 5 bases and J by 2 bases, with 6 bases left in between. The germline gives CDR1 MDHEN, CDR2 SYDVKM. CDR3 sequence: CASSAGNYGYTF. The CDR3 DNA reads as TGTGCCAGCAGTGCCGGGAACTATGGCTACACCTTC.

This chain links TRBV23-1 with TRBJ2-7; 13 bases agree with TRBD2. TRBV23-1 qualifies as an ORF whose function is uncertain. CDR3 length: 17 amino acids. Germline trimming cut 0 bases from V and 5 bases from J; bases unmatched to any gene: 7. The CDR3 region has the DNA TGCGCCAGCAGTCAATCTGGCGGAGGGACTAGCGGGGACGAGCAGTACTTC. This codes for CASSQSGGGTSGDEQYF.

The chain carries TRBV5-4 and TRBJ2-7, with D possibly TRBD2 on 5 matching bases. The CDR3 has 17 amino acids. Germline V gives CDR1 SGHNT, CDR2 YYREEE (reference sequence). V dropped 4 bases and J dropped 1 base, with 21 bases sitting between them. The CDR3 nucleotides are TGTGCCAGCAGCCCGTCTAGTGGTGGTACGGGATCCTACGAGCAGTACTTC. Its translation: CASSPSSGGTGSYEQYF.

The chain has TRBV6-1 and TRBJ2-7, with a weak D call TRBD2 (7 bases). CDR1 is MNHNS and CDR2 is SASEGT in the germline V gene. The CDR3 is 14 amino acids. V was pared by 2 bases and J by 5 bases, with 13 bases between. This CDR3 is CASSERGALNEQYF. In DNA, the CDR3 is TGTGCCAGCAGTGAACGGGGGGCGCTTAACGAGCAGTACTTC.

The chain joins TRBV7-9 to TRBJ2-1; 7 positions match TRBD1. The CDR3 runs 14 residues. V dropped 6 bases and J dropped 1; count of bases not matched to a gene: 3. Germline loops: CDR1 SEHNR, CDR2 FQNEAQ (reference sequence). The DNA for the CDR3 is TGTGCCAGCAGTCAGGGACAGTCCTACAATGAGCAGTTCTTC. It translates to CASSQGQSYNEQFF.

By share of the sample, this clone is medium-sized (0.01 to 0.1%). The chain joins TRBV28 to TRBJ2-1; TRBD2 is a possible D gene (6 bases). V dropped 2 bases and J dropped 0 bases, with 11 bases sitting between them. This CDR3 is built from 16 residues. Looked up from germline, CDR1 is MDHEN and CDR2 is SYDVKM. The CDR3 region is CASSLVAESSYNEQFF. Here the CDR3 DNA reads TGTGCCAGCAGTTTAGTAGCGGAGAGCTCCTACAATGAGCAGTTCTTC.

The chain employs TRBV7-9 and TRBJ2-5; possible D gene TRBD2, 5 bases. CDR1 and CDR2 (germline): SEHNR, FQNEAQ (reference sequence). The CDR3 runs 14 residues. V lost 5 bases and J 4 bases, leaving 14 bases between the germline ends. CDR3 region: CASSPEGGRETQYF. CDR3 DNA: TGTGCCAGCAGCCCGGAAGGTGGGAGAGAGACCCAGTACTTC.

The chain links TRBV11-3 to TRBJ2-6; 7 nucleotides match TRBD1. The ends lost 4 bases at V and 2 bases at J; junction bases unmatched: 5. Germline V gene sequence: CDR1 SGHNT, CDR2 YENEEA. CDR3 length: 16 residues. This CDR3 reads CASSSYQGAGANVLTF. The CDR3 DNA reads as TGTGCCAGCAGCTCCTATCAGGGGGCTGGGGCCAACGTCCTGACTTTC.

The chain has TRBV13 and TRBJ2-5; D may be TRBD2 (5 bases). Trimming left V 5 bases short and J 2 bases short, with 12 bases between. This CDR3 is built from 14 residues. Per germline, CDR1 PRHDT and CDR2 FYEKMQ (reference sequence). This chain's CDR3 is CASSPRSGQETQYF. The CDR3 DNA reads TGTGCCAGCAGCCCCCGGAGCGGACAAGAGACCCAGTACTTC.

The genes are TRBV18 and TRBJ2-7; 9 bases align to TRBD2. The CDR3 consists of 15 residues. The germline CDR1 and CDR2 sequences are KGHSH and LQKENI. The V segment lost 3 bases and the J segment 0 bases; nucleotides outside the gene matches: 3. CDR3 protein: CASSPSGRGSYEQYF. CDR3 bases: TGTGCCAGCTCACCTAGCGGGAGAGGCTCCTACGAGCAGTACTTC.

The CDR3 coding sequence is TGTGCCAGCAGCGTAGGAGGCCCCGGGACTAGCGGGAGGTACAATGAGCAGTTCTTC. Translation gives CASSVGGPGTSGRYNEQFF. V gene TRBV9 combines with J gene TRBJ2-1; 15 bases fit TRBD2. V shed 0 bases and J 4 bases; nucleotides not matched to a gene: 8. The CDR3 is 19 amino acids. CDR1 and CDR2 from the germline V gene are SGDLS and YYNGEE.

The V gene is TRBV20-1, the J gene TRBJ2-1, with D perhaps matching TRBD2 (5 bases). V was cut by 4 bases and J by 5 bases, with 6 bases left in between. The CDR3 runs 11 residues. CDR1 is DFQATT and CDR2 is SNEGSKA in the germline V gene (reference sequence). This CDR3 is CSATSHNEQFF. The DNA for the CDR3 is TGCAGTGCTACTAGCCACAATGAGCAGTTCTTC.

The CDR3 is CASSFLAGGSYEQYF. DNA of the CDR3: TGTGCCAGCAGTTTTCTAGCGGGAGGGTCTTACGAGCAGTACTTC. The rearrangement joins TRBV27 to TRBJ2-7; 12 bases agree with TRBD2. Germline CDR1 MNHEY, CDR2 SMNVEV (reference sequence). The CDR3 is made up of 15 amino acids. The trim removed 3 bases at V and 4 bases at J, leaving 4 bases unmatched.

The gene calls are TRBV5-4 and TRBJ2-7; 8 nucleotides agree with TRBD1. In germline, CDR1 is SGHNT, CDR2 YYREEE (reference sequence). The CDR3 totals 15 residues. The V and J ends lost 4 bases and 1 base, in that order; junction bases with no gene match: 7. As DNA, the CDR3 is TGTGCCAGCAGCCCCTGGACAGGGAGGTCCTACGAGCAGTACTTC. It codes for CASSPWTGRSYEQYF.